This TCR beta chain came from a study of OX40 agonist ivuxolimab in advanced cancers. For the study at large: An agonistic anti-OX40 (CD134) antibody, ivuxolimab, was used to treat the patients. Dose-escalation patients suffered from hepatocellular carcinoma, melanoma, renal cell or head and neck cancer. The dose of intravenous ivuxolimab that patients received every 2 weeks ranged from 0.01 to 10 mg/kg. Study-level points and caveats: On average, a greater number of expanded clones characterised CD8+ T cells relative to CD4+.

Repertoires were generated with immunoSEQ multiplex PCR, while TCRdb's copy carries only in-frame clones and drops some. The data contain 75,000 to 100,000 clones, under 90% of them singletons. CDR1 GTSNPN and CDR2 SVGIG come from the germline V gene (reference sequence). The V end was cut by 1 base, the J end by 7 bases, with 16 bases between. The CDR3 spans 15 residues. In the case of this clone: Antigen: not known.

This rearrangement joins TRBV30 to TRBJ1-4, with D possibly TRBD1 on 6 matching bases. The source material was CD4+ or CD8+ T cells sorted from blood, sampled in a trial of the OX40 agonist ivuxolimab. This clonotype originated in an adult with an advanced solid tumor such as melanoma, head and neck, liver or kidney cancer. CDR3 nucleotide sequence: TGTGCCTGGAGTGACACGGACAGTCCTGCTGAAAAACTGTTTTTT. The encoded protein is CAWSDTDSPAEKLFF. The variable domain in full, completed from reference TRBV30 and TRBJ1-4, reads SQTIHQWPATLVQPVGSPLSLECTVEGTSNPNLYWYRQAAGRGLQLLFYSVGIGQISSEVPQNLSASRPQDRQFILSSKKLLLSDSGFYLCAWSDTDSPAEKLFFGSGTQLSVL.